This T cell receptor (beta chain) was retrieved from a study of OX40 agonist ivuxolimab in advanced cancers. Across the whole study: Dose-escalation subjects each had hepatocellular carcinoma, melanoma, renal cell or head and neck cancer. Among those treated, three patients had partial responses, one with hepatocellular carcinoma and two with cutaneous melanoma.

Only in-frame clones appear in the TCRdb table, and some are missing; sequencing was by immunoSEQ multiplex PCR. The sample has 25,000 to 35,000 clones; about nine tenths are singletons. Germline CDR1 MGHRA, CDR2 YSYEKL. The CDR3 consists of 17 residues. The trim removed 0 bases at V and 2 bases at J, leaving 9 bases unmatched. The receptor was isolated from an adult with an advanced solid tumor such as melanoma, head and neck, liver or kidney cancer. The specimen was CD4+ or CD8+ T cells sorted from blood, collected in a trial of the OX40 agonist ivuxolimab. The gene calls are TRBV4-1 and TRBJ2-5; 7 nucleotides align to TRBD1. CDR3 nucleotides: TGCGCCAGCAGCCAAGATCCCCATGACAGGGTTCAAGAGACCCAGTACTTC. Translation: CASSQDPHDRVQETQYF.